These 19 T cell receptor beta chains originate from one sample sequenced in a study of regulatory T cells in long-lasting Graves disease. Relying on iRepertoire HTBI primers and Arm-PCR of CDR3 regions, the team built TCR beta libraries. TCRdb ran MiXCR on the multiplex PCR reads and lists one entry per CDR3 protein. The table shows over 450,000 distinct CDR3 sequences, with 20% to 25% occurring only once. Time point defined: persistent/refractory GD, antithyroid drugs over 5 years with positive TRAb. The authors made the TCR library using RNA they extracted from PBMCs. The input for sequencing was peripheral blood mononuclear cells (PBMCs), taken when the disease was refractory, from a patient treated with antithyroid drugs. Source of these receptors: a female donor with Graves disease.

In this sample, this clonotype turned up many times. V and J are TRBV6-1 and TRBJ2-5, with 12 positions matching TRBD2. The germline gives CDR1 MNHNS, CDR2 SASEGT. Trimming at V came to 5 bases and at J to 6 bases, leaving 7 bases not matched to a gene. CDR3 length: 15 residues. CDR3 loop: CASSRGLAGGQTQYF. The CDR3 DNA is TGTGCCAGCAGTCGGGGACTAGCGGGTGGACAGACCCAGTACTTC.

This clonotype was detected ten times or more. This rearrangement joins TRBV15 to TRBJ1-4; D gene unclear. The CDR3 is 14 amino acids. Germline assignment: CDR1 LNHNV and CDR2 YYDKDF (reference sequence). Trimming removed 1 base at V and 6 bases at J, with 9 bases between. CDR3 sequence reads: CATSRGLTDEKLFF. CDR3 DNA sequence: TGTGCCACCAGCAGAGGCCTTACGGATGAAAAACTGTTTTTT.

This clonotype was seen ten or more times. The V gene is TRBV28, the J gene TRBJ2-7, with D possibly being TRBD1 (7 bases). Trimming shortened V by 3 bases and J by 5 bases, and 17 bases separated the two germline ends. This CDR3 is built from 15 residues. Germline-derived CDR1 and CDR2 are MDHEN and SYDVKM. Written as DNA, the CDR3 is TGTGCCAGCAGTTTTGATTCAGGGGGAGGCGACGAGCAGTACTTC. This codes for CASSFDSGGGDEQYF. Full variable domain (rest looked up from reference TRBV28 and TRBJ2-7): DVKVTQSSRYLVKRTGEKVFLECVQDMDHENMFWYRQDPGLGLRLIYFSYDVKMKEKGDIPEGYSVSREKKERFSLILESASTNQTSMYLCASSFDSGGGDEQYFGPGTRLTVT.

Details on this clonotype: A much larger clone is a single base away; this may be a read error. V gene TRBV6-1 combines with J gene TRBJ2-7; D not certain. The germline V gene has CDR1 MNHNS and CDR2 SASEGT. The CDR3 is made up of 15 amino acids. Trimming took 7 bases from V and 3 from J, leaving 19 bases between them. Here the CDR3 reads CASNPQVVSSYEQYF. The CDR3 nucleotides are TGTGCCAGCAATCCCCAAGTTGTCAGCAGCTACGAGCAGTACTTC.

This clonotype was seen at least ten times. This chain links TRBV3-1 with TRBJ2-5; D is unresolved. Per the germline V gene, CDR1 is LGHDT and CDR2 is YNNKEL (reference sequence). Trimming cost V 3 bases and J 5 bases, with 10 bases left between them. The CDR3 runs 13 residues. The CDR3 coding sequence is TGTGCCAGCAGCCAGGCCGCGACGGAGACCCAGTACTTC. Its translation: CASSQAATETQYF.

CDR3 coding DNA: TGTGCCAGCAGCCGAGGGACTCCCTCCGGGGAGCTGTTTTTT. Translation gives CASSRGTPSGELFF. V usage is TRBV13 and J usage is TRBJ2-2, with D possibly TRBD2 on 6 matching bases. Germline V gene sequence: CDR1 PRHDT, CDR2 FYEKMQ (reference sequence). This CDR3 region has 14 residues. Trimming took off 5 bases at V and 6 bases at J, with 13 bases between the two ends.

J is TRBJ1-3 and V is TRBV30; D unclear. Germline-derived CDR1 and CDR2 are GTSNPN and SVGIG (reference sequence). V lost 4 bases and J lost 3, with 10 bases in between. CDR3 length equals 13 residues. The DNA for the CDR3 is TGTGCCTGGACGTCCAAAAGTGGAAACACCATATATTTT. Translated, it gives CAWTSKSGNTIYF. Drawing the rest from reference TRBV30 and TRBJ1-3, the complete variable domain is SQTIHQWPATLVQPVGSPLSLECTVEGTSNPNLYWYRQAAGRGLQLLFYSVGIGQISSEVPQNLSASRPQDRQFILSSKKLLLSDSGFYLCAWTSKSGNTIYFGEGSWLTVV.

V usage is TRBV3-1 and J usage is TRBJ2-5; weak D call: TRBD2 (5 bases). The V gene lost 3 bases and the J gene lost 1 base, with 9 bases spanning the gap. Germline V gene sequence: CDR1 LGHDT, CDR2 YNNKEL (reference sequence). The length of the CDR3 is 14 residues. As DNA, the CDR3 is TGTGCCAGCAGCCATCTGGGGAGCCAAGAGACCCAGTACTTC. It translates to CASSHLGSQETQYF.

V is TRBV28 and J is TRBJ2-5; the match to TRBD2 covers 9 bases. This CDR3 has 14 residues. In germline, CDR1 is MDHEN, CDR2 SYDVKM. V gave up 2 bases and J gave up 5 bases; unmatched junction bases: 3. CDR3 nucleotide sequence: TGTGCCAGCAGTTTACTAGCGGGACGTGAGACCCAGTACTTC. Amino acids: CASSLLAGRETQYF.

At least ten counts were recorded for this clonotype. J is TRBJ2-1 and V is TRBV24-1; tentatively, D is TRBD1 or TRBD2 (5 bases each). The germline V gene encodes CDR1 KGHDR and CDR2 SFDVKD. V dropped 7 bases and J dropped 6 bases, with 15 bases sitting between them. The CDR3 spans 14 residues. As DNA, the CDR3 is TGTGCCACCAGCAGGGACGCGGCGGGCAATGAGCAGTTCTTC. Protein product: CATSRDAAGNEQFF.

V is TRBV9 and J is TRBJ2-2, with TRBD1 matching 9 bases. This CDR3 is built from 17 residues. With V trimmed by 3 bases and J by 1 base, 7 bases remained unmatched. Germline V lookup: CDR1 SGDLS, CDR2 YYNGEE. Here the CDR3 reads CASSDAGTGLNTGELFF. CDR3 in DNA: TGTGCCAGCAGCGACGCCGGGACAGGGTTGAACACCGGGGAGCTGTTTTTT.

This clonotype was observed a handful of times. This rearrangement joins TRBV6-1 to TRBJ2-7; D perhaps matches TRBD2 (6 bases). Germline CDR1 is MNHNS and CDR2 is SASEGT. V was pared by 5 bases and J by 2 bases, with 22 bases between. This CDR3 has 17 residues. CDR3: CASSLHGGSRIPYEQYF. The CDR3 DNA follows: TGTGCCAGCAGTCTACACGGGGGTTCGAGGATCCCCTACGAGCAGTACTTC.

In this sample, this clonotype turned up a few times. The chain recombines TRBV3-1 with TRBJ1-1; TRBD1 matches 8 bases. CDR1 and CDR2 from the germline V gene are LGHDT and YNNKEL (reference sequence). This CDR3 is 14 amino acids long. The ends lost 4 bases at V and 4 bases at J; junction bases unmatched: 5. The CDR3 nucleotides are TGTGCCAGCAGCCGCAGGGGGCAGATCACTGAAGCTTTCTTT. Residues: CASSRRGQITEAFF.

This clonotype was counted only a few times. CDR3 in amino acids: CASSFPPRQGPTGELFF. CDR3 sequence (DNA): TGTGCCAGCAGTTTTCCCCCCCGACAGGGCCCAACCGGGGAGCTGTTTTTT. The chain has TRBV12-3 or TRBV12-4 and TRBJ2-2; 7 bases match TRBD1. V was clipped by 3 bases and J by 5 bases; unmatched bases: 12. The CDR3 contains 17 residues.

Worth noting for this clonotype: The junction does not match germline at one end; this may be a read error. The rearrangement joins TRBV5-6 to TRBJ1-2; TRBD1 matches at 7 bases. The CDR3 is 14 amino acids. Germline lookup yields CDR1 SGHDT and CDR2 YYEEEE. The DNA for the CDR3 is TGTGTCAGCAGCACCGGGACAGTTAACTATGGCTACACCTTC. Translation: CVSSTGTVNYGYTF.

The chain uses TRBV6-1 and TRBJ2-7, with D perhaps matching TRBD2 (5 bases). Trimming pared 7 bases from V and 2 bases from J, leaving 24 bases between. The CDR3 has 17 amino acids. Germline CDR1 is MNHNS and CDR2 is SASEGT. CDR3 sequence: CASKVKWERSPTYEQYF. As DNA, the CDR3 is TGTGCCAGCAAGGTTAAGTGGGAGAGGAGCCCAACCTACGAGCAGTACTTC.

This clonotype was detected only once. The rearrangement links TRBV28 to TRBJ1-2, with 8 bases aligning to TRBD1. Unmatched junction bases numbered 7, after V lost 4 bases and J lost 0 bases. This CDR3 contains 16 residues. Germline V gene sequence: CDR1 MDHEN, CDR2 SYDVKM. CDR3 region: CASSYRRGRANYGYTF. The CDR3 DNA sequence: TGTGCCAGCAGTTACCGCAGGGGGCGGGCTAACTATGGCTACACCTTC.

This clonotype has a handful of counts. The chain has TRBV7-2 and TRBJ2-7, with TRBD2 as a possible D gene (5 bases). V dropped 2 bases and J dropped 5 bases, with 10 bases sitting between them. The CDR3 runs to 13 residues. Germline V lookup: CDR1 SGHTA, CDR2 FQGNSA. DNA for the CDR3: TGTGCCAGCAGCTTATCCTACGGGAACGAGCAGTACTTC. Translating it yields CASSLSYGNEQYF.

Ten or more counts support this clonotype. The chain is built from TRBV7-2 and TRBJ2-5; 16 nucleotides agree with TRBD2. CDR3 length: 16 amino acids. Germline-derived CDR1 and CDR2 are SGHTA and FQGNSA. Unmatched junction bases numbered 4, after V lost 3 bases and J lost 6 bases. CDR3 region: CASSLGLAGGQKTQYF. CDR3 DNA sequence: TGTGCCAGCAGCTTGGGACTAGCGGGGGGGCAAAAGACCCAGTACTTC.